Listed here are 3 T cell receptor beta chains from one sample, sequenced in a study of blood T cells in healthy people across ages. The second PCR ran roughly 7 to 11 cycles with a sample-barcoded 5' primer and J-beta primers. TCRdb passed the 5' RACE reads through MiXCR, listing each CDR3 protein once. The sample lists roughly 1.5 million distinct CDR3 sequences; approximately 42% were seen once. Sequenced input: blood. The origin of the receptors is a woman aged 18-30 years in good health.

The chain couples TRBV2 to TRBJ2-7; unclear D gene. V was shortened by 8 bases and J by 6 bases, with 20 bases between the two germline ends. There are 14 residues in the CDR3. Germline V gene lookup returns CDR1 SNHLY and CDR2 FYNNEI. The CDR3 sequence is CASLVRPLVAEQYF. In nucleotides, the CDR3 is TGTGCCAGCTTAGTACGCCCTCTAGTTGCCGAGCAGTACTTC.

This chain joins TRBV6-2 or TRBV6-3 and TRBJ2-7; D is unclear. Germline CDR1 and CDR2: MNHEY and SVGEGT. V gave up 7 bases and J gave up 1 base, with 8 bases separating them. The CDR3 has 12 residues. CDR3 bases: TGTGCCAGCAACTTTCCATCCTACGAGCAGTACTTC. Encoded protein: CASNFPSYEQYF.

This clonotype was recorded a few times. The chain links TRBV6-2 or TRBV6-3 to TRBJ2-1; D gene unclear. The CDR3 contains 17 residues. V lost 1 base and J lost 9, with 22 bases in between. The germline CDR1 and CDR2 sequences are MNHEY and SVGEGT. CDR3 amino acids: CASSYFLSRISRSEQFF. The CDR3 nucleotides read TGTGCCAGCAGTTACTTTCTTAGCAGGATCTCTCGAAGTGAGCAGTTCTTC.